This T cell receptor beta chain was sequenced during a study of T cell repertoires in cytomegalovirus infection. Comment on this clonotype: The antigen remains unidentified.

TCRdb analysed the reads with MiXCR anew, one entry per CDR3 protein. The sample contains about 400,000 distinct CDR3 sequences, around a sixth of which appear only once. Broader study findings: Using cumulative public TCR beta family frequency, the authors identified those who carried CMV together with the relevant HLA. In two of eight donors, the top clonotype was HLA-C-restricted CMV-specific.

V shed 10 bases, J shed 6 bases, and the junction held 12 bases outside the gene matches. This CDR3 region has 14 residues. Germline CDR1 is MNHEY and CDR2 is SVGAGI. This rearrangement joins TRBV6-5 to TRBJ1-1; 9 bases agree with TRBD1. The specimen sequenced was PBMCs. The receptor comes from a human donor in good health (CMV status not recorded). Some clones in this sample may be carry-over from other donors' samples. Written as DNA, the CDR3 is TGTGCCACCTATAGCGGGACAGGGAGACCTGAAGCTTTCTTT. Protein sequence: CATYSGTGRPEAFF.